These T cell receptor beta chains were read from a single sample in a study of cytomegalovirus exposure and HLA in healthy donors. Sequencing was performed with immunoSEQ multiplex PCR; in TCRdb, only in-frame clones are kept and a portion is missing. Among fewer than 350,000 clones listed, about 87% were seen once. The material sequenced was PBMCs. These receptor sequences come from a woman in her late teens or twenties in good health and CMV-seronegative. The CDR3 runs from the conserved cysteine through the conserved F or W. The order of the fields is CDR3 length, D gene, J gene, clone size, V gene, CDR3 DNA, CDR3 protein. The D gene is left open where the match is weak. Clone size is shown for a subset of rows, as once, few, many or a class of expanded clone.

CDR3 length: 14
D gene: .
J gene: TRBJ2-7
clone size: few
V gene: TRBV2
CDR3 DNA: TGTGCCAGCAGCTCAACGGGACAATCCTACGAGCAGTACTTC
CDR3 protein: CASSSTGQSYEQYF

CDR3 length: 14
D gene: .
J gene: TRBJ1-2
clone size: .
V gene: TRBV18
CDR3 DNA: TGTGCCGGCTCACCAATAATCGGGACTTATGGCTACACCTTC
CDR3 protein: CAGSPIIGTYGYTF

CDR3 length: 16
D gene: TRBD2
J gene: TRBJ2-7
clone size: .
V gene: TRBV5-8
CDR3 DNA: TGTGCCGCCCAGGGGTTAGCGGGGAAAAGCTCCTACGAGCAGTACTTC
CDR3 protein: CAAQGLAGKSSYEQYF

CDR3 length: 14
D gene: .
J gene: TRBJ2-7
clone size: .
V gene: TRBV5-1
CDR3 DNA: TGCGCCAGCAGCTTGGATTCCGGTTACTACGAGCAGTACTTC
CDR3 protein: CASSLDSGYYEQYF

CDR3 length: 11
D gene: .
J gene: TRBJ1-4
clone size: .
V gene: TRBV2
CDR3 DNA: TGTGCCAGCAACCAGGGTGAAAAACTGTTTTTT
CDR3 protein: CASNQGEKLFF

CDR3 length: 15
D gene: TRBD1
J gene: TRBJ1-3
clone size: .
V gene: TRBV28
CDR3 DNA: TGTGCCAGCAGTCTGACAGGGGAGATCGGAAACACCATATATTTT
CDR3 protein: CASSLTGEIGNTIYF

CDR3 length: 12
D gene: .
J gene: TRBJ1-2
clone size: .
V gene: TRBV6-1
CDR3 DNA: TGTGCCAGCCGGATCGGACTTCTGGGCTACACCTTC
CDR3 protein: CASRIGLLGYTF

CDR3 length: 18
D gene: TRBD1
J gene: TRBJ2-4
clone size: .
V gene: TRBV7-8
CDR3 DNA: TGTGCCAGCAGCTTAGCGTCTGGGGACAGGGTTTCCAAAAACATTCAGTACTTC
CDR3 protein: CASSLASGDRVSKNIQYF

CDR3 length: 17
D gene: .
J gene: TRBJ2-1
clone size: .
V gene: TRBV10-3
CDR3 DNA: TGTGCCACCCTAGGGGCAGGCCCTGGTGTACGGTACAATGAGCAGTTCTTC
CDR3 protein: CATLGAGPGVRYNEQFF

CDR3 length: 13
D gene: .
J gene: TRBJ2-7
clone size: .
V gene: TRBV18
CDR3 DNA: TGTGCCAGCTCACCAGTAAGCGACTACGAGCAGTACTTC
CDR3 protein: CASSPVSDYEQYF

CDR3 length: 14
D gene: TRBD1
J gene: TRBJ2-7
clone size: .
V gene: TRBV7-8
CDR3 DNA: TGTGCCAGCAGCCCGGGACAGGGGTCTTTCGAGCAGTACTTC
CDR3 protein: CASSPGQGSFEQYF

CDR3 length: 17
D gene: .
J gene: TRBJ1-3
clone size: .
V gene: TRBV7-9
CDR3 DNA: TGTTCCAGCAGCTTAGTCGAGACAGGTATCTCTGGAAACACCATATATTTT
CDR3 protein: CSSSLVETGISGNTIYF

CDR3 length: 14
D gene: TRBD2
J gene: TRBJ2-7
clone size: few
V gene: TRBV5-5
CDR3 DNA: TGTGCCAGCAGCCCCCGGGGGGTGAGGTACGAGCAGTACTTC
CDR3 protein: CASSPRGVRYEQYF

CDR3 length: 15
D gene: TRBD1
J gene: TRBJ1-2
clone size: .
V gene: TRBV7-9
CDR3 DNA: TGTGCCAGCAGCTGGGGGACAGGGGGGGACTATGGCTACACCTTC
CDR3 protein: CASSWGTGGDYGYTF

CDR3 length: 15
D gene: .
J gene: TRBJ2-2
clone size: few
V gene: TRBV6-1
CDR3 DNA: TGTGCCAGCAGTGAACAAGGCAGGTTCACCGGGGAGCTGTTTTTT
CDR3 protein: CASSEQGRFTGELFF

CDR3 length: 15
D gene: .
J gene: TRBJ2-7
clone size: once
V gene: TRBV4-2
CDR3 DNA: TGTGCCAGCAGTCAGTTGGCGGCTAGCTCCTACGAGCAGTACTTC
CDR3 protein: CASSQLAASSYEQYF

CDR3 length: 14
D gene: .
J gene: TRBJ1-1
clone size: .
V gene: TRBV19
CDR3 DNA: TGTGCCAGTAGTATTCAAGGAGGCAACACTGAAGCTTTCTTT
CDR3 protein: CASSIQGGNTEAFF

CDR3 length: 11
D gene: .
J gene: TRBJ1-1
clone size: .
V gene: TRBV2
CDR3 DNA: TGTGCCGGGGCTCAGGTTACTGAAGCTTTCTTT
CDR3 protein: CAGAQVTEAFF

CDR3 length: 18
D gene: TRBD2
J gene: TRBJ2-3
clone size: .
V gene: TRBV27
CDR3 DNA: TGTGCCAGCAGTCCCGGGCTAGCGGGGGCGCCTAGCACAGATACGCAGTATTTT
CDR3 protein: CASSPGLAGAPSTDTQYF

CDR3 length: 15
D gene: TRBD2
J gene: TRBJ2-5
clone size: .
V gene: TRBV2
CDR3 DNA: TGTGCCAGCAGGGGGACTAGCGGGGTCCAAGAGACCCAGTACTTC
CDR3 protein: CASRGTSGVQETQYF

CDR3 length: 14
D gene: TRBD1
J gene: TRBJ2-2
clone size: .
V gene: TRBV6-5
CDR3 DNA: TGTGCCAGCAGTTCGGGACAGGACACCGGGGAGCTGTTTTTT
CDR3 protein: CASSSGQDTGELFF

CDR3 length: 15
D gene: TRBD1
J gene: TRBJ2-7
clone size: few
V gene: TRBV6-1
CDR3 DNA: TGTGCCAGCAGTGATCGGGGACAGGGGATCTACGAGCAGTACTTC
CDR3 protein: CASSDRGQGIYEQYF

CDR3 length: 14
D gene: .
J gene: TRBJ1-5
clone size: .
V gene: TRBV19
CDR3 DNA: TGTGCCAGTAGTATAGACCGGGGCAATCAGCCCCAGCATTTT
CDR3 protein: CASSIDRGNQPQHF

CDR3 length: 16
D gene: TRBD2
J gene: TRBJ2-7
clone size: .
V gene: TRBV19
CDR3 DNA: TGTGCCAGTAGTATTAGGACTAGCGGGGCAGTCTACGAGCAGTACTTC
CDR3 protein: CASSIRTSGAVYEQYF

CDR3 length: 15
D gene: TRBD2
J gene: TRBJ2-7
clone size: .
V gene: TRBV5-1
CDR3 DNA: TGCGCCAGCAGCTTCTTAGCGGGGGCGACCTACGAGCAGTACTTC
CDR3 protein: CASSFLAGATYEQYF

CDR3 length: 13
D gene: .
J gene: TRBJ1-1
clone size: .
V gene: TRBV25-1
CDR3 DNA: TGTGCCACCCGCCGGGTCGAGGGCACTGAAGCTTTCTTT
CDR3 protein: CATRRVEGTEAFF

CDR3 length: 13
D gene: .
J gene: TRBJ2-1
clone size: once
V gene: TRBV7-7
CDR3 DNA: TGTGCTAGCAGCTTTAGGGGCCTGAATGAGCAGTTCTTC
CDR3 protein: CASSFRGLNEQFF

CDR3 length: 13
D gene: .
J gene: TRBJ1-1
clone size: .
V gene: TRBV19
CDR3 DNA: TGTGCCAGTAGTGCGACAGGCTGCACTGAAGCTTTCTTT
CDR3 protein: CASSATGCTEAFF

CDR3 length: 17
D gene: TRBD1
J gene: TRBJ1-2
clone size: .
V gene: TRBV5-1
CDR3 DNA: TGCGCCAGCAGCTTGGTCCCTATGGAGGGGGCAGGTAATGGCTACACCTTC
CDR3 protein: CASSLVPMEGAGNGYTF

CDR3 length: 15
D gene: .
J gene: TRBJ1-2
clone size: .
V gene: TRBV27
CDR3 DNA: TGTGCCAGCAGTTTTGGAGGACAGATGGACTATGGCTACACCTTC
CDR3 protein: CASSFGGQMDYGYTF